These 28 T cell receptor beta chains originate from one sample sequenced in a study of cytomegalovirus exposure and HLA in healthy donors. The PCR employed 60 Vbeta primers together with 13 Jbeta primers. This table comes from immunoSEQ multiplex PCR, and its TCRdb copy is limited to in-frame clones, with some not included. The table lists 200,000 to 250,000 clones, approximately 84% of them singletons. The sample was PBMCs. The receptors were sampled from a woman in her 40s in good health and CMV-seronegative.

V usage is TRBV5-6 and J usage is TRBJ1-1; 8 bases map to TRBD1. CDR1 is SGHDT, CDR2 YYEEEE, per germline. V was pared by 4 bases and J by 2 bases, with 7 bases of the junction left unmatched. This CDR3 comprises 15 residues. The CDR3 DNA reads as TGTGCCAGCAGCCCCCGGGACAGGTTAAACACTGAAGCTTTCTTT. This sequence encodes CASSPRDRLNTEAFF.

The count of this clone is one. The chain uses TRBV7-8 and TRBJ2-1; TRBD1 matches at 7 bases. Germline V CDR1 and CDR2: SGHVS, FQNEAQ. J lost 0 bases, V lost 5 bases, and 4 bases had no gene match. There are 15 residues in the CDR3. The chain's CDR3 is CASSPRQGSYNEQFF. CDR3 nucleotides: TGTGCCAGCAGCCCCCGACAGGGCTCCTACAATGAGCAGTTCTTC. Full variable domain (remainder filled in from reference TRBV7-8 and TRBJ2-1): GAGVSQSPRYKVAKRGQDVALRCDPISGHVSLFWYQQALGQGPEFLTYFQNEAQLDKSGLPSDRFFAERPEGSVSTLKIQRTQQEDSAVYLCASSPRQGSYNEQFFGPGTRLTVL.

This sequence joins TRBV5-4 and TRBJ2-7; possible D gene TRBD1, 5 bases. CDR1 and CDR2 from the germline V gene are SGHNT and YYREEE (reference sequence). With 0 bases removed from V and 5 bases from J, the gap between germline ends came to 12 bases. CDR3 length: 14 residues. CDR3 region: CASSLGRDEDEQYF. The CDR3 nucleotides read TGTGCCAGCAGCTTGGGCAGGGATGAAGACGAGCAGTACTTC.

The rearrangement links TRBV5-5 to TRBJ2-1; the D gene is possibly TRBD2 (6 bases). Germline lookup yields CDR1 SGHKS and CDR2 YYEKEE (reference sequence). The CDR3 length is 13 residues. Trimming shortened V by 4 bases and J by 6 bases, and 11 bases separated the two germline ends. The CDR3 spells CASSLGTPNEQFF. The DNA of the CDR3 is TGTGCCAGCAGCCTCGGGACTCCCAATGAGCAGTTCTTC.

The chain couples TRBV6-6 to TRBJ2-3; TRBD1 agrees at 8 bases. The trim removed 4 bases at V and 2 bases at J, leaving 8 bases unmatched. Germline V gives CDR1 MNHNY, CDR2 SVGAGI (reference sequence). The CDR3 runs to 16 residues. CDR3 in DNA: TGTGCCAGCAGTTCCCCAGGGGGCACACACACAGATACGCAGTATTTT. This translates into CASSSPGGTHTDTQYF.

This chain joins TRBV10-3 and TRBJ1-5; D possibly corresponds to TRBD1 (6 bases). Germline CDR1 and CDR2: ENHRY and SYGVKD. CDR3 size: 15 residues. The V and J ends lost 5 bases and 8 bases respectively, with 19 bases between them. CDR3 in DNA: TGTGCCATCAGTCCCGGGACAAGGGGCGAGGAGCCCCAGCATTTT. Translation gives CAISPGTRGEEPQHF.

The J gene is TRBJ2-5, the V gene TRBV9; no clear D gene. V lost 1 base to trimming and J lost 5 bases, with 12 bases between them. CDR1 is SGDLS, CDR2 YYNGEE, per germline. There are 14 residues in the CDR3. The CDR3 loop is CASSVNFWSETQYF. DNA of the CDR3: TGTGCCAGCAGCGTAAATTTTTGGAGTGAGACCCAGTACTTC.

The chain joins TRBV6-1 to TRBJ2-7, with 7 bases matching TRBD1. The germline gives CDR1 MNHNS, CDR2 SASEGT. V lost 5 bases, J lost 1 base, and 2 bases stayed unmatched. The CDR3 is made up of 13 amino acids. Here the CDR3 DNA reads TGTGCCAGCAGTTGGGACAGTTCCTACGAGCAGTACTTC. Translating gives CASSWDSSYEQYF.

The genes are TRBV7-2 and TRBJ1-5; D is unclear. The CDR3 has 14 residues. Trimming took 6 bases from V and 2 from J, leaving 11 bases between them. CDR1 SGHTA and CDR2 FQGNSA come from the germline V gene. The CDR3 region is CASSSVGGNQPQHF. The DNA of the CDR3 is TGTGCCAGCAGTTCGGTCGGGGGCAATCAGCCCCAGCATTTT.

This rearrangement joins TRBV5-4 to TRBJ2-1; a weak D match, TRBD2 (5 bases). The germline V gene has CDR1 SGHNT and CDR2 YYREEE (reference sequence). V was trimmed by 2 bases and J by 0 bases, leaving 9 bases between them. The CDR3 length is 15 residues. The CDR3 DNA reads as TGTGCCAGCAGCTTAGAGGGTATCTCCTACAATGAGCAGTTCTTC. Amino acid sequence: CASSLEGISYNEQFF.

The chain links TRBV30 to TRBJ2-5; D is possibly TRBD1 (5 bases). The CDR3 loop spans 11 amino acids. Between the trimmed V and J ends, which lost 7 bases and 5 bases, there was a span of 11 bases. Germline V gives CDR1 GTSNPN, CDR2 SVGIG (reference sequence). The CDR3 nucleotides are TGTGCCTCCAGGGAATCGGAGACCCAGTACTTC. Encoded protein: CASRESETQYF.

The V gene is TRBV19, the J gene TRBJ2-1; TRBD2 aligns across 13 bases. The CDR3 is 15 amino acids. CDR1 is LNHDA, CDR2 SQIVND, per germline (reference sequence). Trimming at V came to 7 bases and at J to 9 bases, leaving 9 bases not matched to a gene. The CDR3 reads CASTKTSGGAFEQFF. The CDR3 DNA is TGTGCCAGTACCAAAACTAGCGGGGGGGCATTTGAGCAGTTCTTC.

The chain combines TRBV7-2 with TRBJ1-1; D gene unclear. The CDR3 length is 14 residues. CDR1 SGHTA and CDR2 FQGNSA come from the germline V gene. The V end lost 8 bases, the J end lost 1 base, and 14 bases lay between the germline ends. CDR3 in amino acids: CASGPYRQNTEAFF. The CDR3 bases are TGTGCCAGCGGCCCCTACAGACAGAACACTGAAGCTTTCTTT.

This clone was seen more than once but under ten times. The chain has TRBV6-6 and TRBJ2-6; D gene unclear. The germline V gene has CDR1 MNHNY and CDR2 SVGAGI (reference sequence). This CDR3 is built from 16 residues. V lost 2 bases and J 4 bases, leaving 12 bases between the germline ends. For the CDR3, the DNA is TGTGCCAGCAGTTACAACCCCCGTGAGGGGGCCAACGTCCTGACTTTC. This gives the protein CASSYNPREGANVLTF.

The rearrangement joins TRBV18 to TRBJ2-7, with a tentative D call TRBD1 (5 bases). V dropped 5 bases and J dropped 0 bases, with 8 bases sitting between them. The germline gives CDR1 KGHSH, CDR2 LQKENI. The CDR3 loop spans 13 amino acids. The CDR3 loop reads CASSSDNSYEQYF. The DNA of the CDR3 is TGTGCCAGCTCATCGGACAACTCCTACGAGCAGTACTTC.

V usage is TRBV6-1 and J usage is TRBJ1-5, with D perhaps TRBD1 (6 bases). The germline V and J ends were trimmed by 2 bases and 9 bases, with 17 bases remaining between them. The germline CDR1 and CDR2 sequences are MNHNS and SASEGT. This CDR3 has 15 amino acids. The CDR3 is CASSEPQGAGGPQHF. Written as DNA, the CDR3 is TGTGCCAGCAGTGAACCACAGGGAGCGGGGGGGCCCCAGCATTTT.

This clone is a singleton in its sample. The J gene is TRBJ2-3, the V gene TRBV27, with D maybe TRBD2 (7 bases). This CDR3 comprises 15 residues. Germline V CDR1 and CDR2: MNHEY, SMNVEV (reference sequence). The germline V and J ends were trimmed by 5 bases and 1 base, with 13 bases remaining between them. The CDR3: CASSTNGGRTDTQYF. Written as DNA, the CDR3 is TGTGCCAGCAGTACTAACGGGGGGCGCACAGATACGCAGTATTTT.

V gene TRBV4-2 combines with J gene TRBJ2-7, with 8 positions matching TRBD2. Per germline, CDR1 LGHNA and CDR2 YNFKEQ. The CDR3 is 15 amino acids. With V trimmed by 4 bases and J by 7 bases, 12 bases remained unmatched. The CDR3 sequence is CASSLFRGGELEQYF. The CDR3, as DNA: TGTGCCAGCAGCCTCTTTCGGGGGGGGGAACTGGAGCAGTACTTC.

Here the CDR3 reads CASSGGQGLRSYEQYF. Written as DNA, the CDR3 is TGTGCCAGCAGCGGAGGACAGGGGCTCCGCTCCTACGAGCAGTACTTC. The gene calls are TRBV28 and TRBJ2-7, with TRBD1 matching over 9 bases. This CDR3 contains 16 residues. Trimming at V came to 6 bases and at J to 0 bases, leaving 9 bases not matched to a gene. Germline CDR1 reads MDHEN; CDR2 reads SYDVKM.

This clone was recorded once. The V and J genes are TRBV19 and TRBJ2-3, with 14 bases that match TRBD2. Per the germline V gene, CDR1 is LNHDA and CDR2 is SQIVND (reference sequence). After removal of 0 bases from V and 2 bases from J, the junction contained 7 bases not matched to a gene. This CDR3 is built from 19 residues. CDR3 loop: CASSIDQRLAGGITDTQYF. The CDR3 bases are TGTGCCAGTAGTATAGATCAACGACTAGCGGGGGGGATCACAGATACGCAGTATTTT. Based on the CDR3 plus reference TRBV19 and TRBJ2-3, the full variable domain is DGGITQSPKYLFRKEGQNVTLSCEQNLNHDAMYWYRQDPGQGLRLIYYSQIVNDFQKGDIAEGYSVSREKKESFPLTVTSAQKNPTAFYLCASSIDQRLAGGITDTQYFGPGTRLTVL.

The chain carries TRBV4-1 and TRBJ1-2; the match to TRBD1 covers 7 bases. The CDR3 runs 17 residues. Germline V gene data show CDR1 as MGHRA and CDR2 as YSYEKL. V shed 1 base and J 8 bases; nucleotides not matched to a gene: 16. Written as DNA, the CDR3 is TGCGCCAGCAGCCAAGTTGCACAGGGGCTATTTGTCGGGGGCTACACCTTC. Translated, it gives CASSQVAQGLFVGGYTF.

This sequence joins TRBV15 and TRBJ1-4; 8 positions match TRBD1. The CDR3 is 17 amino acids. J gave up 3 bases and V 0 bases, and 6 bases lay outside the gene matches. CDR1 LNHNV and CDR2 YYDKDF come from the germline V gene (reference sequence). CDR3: CATSRDSGQGPNEKLFF. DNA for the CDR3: TGTGCCACCAGCAGAGATTCAGGACAGGGACCTAATGAAAAACTGTTTTTT.

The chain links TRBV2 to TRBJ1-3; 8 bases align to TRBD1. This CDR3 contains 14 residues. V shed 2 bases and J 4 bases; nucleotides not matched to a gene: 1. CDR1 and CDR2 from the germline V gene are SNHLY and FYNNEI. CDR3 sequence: CASSEQGAGNTIYF. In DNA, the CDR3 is TGTGCCAGCAGTGAACAGGGGGCCGGAAACACCATATATTTT.

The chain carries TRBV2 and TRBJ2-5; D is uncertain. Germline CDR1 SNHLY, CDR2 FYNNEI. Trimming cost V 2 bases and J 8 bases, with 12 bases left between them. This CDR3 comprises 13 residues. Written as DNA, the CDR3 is TGTGCCAGCAGTGAACTTAACGCGCGTACCCAGTACTTC. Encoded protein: CASSELNARTQYF.

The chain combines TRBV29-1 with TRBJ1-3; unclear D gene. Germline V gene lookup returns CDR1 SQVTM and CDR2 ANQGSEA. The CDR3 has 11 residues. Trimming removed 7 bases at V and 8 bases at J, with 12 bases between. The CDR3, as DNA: TGCAGCGCCGAGGGTAGGGACACCATATATTTT. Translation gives CSAEGRDTIYF.

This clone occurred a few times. The CDR3 coding sequence is TGCGCCAGCAGCCAAGATCTCCGGGACACCGGGGAGCTGTTTTTT. Translated: CASSQDLRDTGELFF. V gene TRBV4-3 combines with J gene TRBJ2-2; no reliable D call. CDR3 length: 15 amino acids. V was cut by 0 bases and J by 3 bases, with 8 bases left in between. Germline V lookup: CDR1 LGHNA, CDR2 YSLEER.

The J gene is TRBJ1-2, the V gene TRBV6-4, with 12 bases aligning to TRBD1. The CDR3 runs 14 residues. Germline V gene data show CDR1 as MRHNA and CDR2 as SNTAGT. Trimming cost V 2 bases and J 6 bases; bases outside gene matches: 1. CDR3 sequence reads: CASSDGTGGNGYTF. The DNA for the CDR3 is TGTGCCAGCAGTGACGGGACAGGGGGCAATGGCTACACCTTC.

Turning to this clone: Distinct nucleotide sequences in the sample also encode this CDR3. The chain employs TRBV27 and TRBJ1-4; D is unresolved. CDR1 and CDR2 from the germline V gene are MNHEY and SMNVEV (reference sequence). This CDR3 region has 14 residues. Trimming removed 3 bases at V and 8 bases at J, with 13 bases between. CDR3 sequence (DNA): TGTGCCAGCAGTTTCTCGGGTGTCGGGGAAAAACTGTTTTTT. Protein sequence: CASSFSGVGEKLFF.